This T cell receptor beta chain stems from a study of blood T cell repertoires in COVID-19. Profiled with immunoSEQ multiplex PCR; TCRdb holds only in-frame clones, not every one. The profile shows roughly 230,000 clones, 65% to 85% of them singletons. CDR3 length: 14 amino acids. Trimming at V came to 1 base and at J to 9 bases, leaving 4 bases not matched to a gene. Germline V gene sequence: CDR1 SGHTA, CDR2 FQGNSA. V and J are TRBV7-2 and TRBJ1-5; TRBD1 matches at 9 bases. Sequenced sample: peripheral blood. The TCR was taken from an elderly woman with acute or convalescent COVID-19. The CDR3 loop reads CASSLVGQGGPQHF. Written as DNA, the CDR3 is TGTGCCAGCAGCTTAGTGGGACAGGGAGGGCCCCAGCATTTT.